This T cell receptor (beta chain) came from a study of breast tumors, draining lymph nodes, adjacent tissues. Regarding the study as a whole: Tumors had less TCR diversity than lymph nodes, more than nontumor tissue. The lymph node origin of tumor T cells was framed as consistent with a hypothesis, not demonstrated. The data were judged consistent with most tumor T cells coming from lymph node and expanding in tumor. Luminal-like breast cancer showed significantly greater tumor-nontumor repertoire similarity than basal-like breast cancer did.

11 amino acids form the CDR3, both terminal residues included. Looked up from germline, CDR1 is SGHNT and CDR2 is YENEEA. A remark on this clonotype: The antigen is undetermined. The CDR3 ends on some other residue instead of the conserved phenylalanine or tryptophan, so this is likely a read error. The DNA is omitted, as the CDR3 cannot be located on it reliably, and the CDR3 follows TCRdb's listing.

TCRdb redid the calling of the multiplex PCR reads with MiXCR, one entry per CDR3 protein. The table lists around 70,000 distinct CDR3 sequences, over 40% of them singletons, with over 7.5% in the top ten. The clonotype was recovered from a female donor with breast cancer. Some clones in this sample may be carry-over from other donors' samples. Input material: breast tumor tissue. The chain joins TRBV11-3 to TRBJ2-1. CDR3 region: CASSLVRPQNT.